This record covers a single T cell receptor beta chain. This record comes from a study of blood T cells in healthy people across ages. Germline CDR1 SQVTM, CDR2 ANQGSEA. J was trimmed by 5 bases and V by 4 bases; bases with no gene match: 6. CDR3 size: 14 residues. The second PCR ran roughly 7 to 11 cycles with a sample-barcoded 5' primer and J-beta primers. TCRdb re-called the 5' RACE reads through MiXCR, storing one row per CDR3 protein. The table includes fewer than 2,000,000 distinct CDR3 sequences, 30% to 40% detected once. The sequenced sample was blood. The chain couples TRBV29-1 to TRBJ2-2, with TRBD1 matching 8 bases. The sequence was collected from a young woman in good health. The DNA of the CDR3 is TGCAGCGTTGGGGGGACAGGTTATACCGGGGAGCTGTTTTTT. Encoded protein: CSVGGTGYTGELFF.